These 28 T cell receptor beta chains originate from one sample sequenced in a study of cytomegalovirus exposure and HLA in healthy donors. The PCR made use of 60 Vbeta and 13 Jbeta primers. Only in-frame clones appear in the TCRdb table, and some are missing; sequencing was by immunoSEQ multiplex PCR. Recorded for this sample: approximately 150,000 clones. Sequenced input: PBMCs. Source of these receptors: a woman aged 18 to 35 in good health and CMV-seronegative.

V and J are TRBV4-1 and TRBJ2-1; the match to TRBD2 covers 9 bases. This CDR3 spans 17 amino acids. Trimming took 2 bases from V and 3 from J; bases not matched to a gene: 8. Germline values: CDR1 MGHRA, CDR2 YSYEKL. The CDR3 spells CASSQQSGRTDYNEQFF. CDR3 DNA sequence: TGCGCCAGCAGCCAACAGAGCGGGAGGACGGACTACAATGAGCAGTTCTTC.

This chain uses TRBV18 with TRBJ2-7; D gene uncertain. The germline V gene encodes CDR1 KGHSH and CDR2 LQKENI. The CDR3 has 14 amino acids. Deletions cut 2 bases from V and 1 base from J, with 9 bases between. The CDR3 DNA is TGTGCCAGCTCACCAGAAGTGAGATCCTACGAGCAGTACTTC. It codes for CASSPEVRSYEQYF.

The chain combines TRBV6-1 with TRBJ1-5, with TRBD1 identical over 8 bases. Germline V gene data show CDR1 as MNHNS and CDR2 as SASEGT. The ends lost 6 bases at V and 9 bases at J; junction bases unmatched: 10. The CDR3 is 14 residues long. CDR3 nucleotide sequence: TGTGCCAGCAGCCTGACAGGGGATCAAGGGCCCCAGCATTTT. This codes for CASSLTGDQGPQHF.

The V call is TRBV2, the J call TRBJ2-7; tentatively, D is TRBD2 (5 bases). The germline CDR1 and CDR2 sequences are SNHLY and FYNNEI. V dropped 4 bases and J dropped 9 bases, with 28 bases sitting between them. The CDR3 totals 17 residues. This CDR3 reads CASSGPPRGAARWGQYF. CDR3 sequence (DNA): TGTGCCAGCAGTGGCCCCCCCCGTGGAGCGGCCCGATGGGGGCAGTACTTC.

V is TRBV5-4 and J is TRBJ2-2; 9 bases are shared with TRBD2. The CDR3 extends over 15 amino acids. With 4 bases clipped from V and 4 bases from J, the junction kept 5 bases outside the gene matches. Germline V gene lookup returns CDR1 SGHNT and CDR2 YYREEE (reference sequence). The CDR3 protein is CASSRGLAITGELFF. The CDR3 DNA is TGTGCCAGCAGCCGCGGACTAGCGATCACCGGGGAGCTGTTTTTT.

The genes are TRBV21-1 and TRBJ2-3; TRBD1 was called by the table and not checked on the DNA. TRBV21-1 is a pseudogene locus. CDR3 length: 16 residues. This CDR3 reads CASSKGSGVGTDTQYF. The CDR3 region has the DNA TGTGCCAGCAGCAAAGGGTCAGGGGTTGGCACAGATACGCAGTATTTT.

CDR3 coding DNA: TGTGCCAGTAGTAGCTTGCAGGGAGGGGATCAGCCCCAGCATTTT. It is translated as CASSSLQGGDQPQHF. The chain employs TRBV19 and TRBJ1-5; possibly TRBD1 for D (5 bases). V lost 4 bases and J 5 bases, leaving 15 bases between the germline ends. Germline V CDR1 and CDR2: LNHDA, SQIVND (reference sequence). This CDR3 contains 15 residues.

This chain connects TRBV5-1 to TRBJ2-3; 11 positions match TRBD2. CDR1 and CDR2 from the germline V gene are SGHRS and YFSETQ. J was trimmed by 4 bases and V by 4 bases; bases with no gene match: 8. The CDR3 contains 16 residues. CDR3 DNA: TGCGCCAGCAGCGCTACTAGCGGGAGAACCCCAGATACGCAGTATTTT. Translated, it gives CASSATSGRTPDTQYF.

The chain uses TRBV5-6 and TRBJ2-5; 10 bases are shared with TRBD2. Trimming cost V 4 bases and J 0 bases; bases outside gene matches: 12. Germline-derived CDR1 and CDR2 are SGHDT and YYEEEE. There are 18 residues in the CDR3. CDR3 bases: TGTGCCAGCAGCCGAAAACTCGAGACTAGCGGGTACCAAGAGACCCAGTACTTC. Translation: CASSRKLETSGYQETQYF.

The gene calls are TRBV5-8 and TRBJ2-7; TRBD1 aligns across 7 bases. The CDR3 covers 14 residues. V lost 4 bases, J lost 6 bases, and 10 bases stayed unmatched. Germline CDR1 SGHTS, CDR2 YDEGEE. CDR3 amino acids: CASSHRDRAGEQYV. The CDR3 DNA follows: TGTGCCAGCAGCCATCGGGACAGAGCAGGCGAGCAGTACGTC.

This sequence joins TRBV2 and TRBJ2-1, with D tentatively TRBD2 (6 bases). V was trimmed by 0 bases and J by 0 bases, leaving 6 bases between them. The CDR3 runs to 15 residues. Germline CDR1 reads SNHLY; CDR2 reads FYNNEI. CDR3 amino acids: CASSEAGLSYNEQFF. Here the CDR3 DNA reads TGTGCCAGCAGTGAAGCGGGACTCTCCTACAATGAGCAGTTCTTC.

The genes are TRBV5-6 and TRBJ2-5, with D possibly TRBD1 on 8 matching bases. CDR3 length: 18 residues. V was pared by 0 bases and J by 5 bases, with 23 bases between. Per germline, CDR1 SGHDT and CDR2 YYEEEE. The CDR3 DNA reads as TGTGCCAGCAGCTTGGGGGAGGGACAGGCCTGGTTCCAGGAGACCCAGTACTTC. It specifies CASSLGEGQAWFQETQYF.

The chain's CDR3 is CASSQSGTSGRDDEQYV. The CDR3 DNA sequence: TGTGCCAGCAGCCAATCAGGGACTAGCGGGAGAGACGACGAGCAGTACGTC. The chain joins TRBV7-9 to TRBJ2-7, with 14 bases fitting TRBD2. The V gene's germline CDR1 is SEHNR and CDR2 FQNEAQ (reference sequence). This CDR3 comprises 17 residues. V shed 5 bases, J shed 5 bases, and the junction held 11 bases outside the gene matches.

The V gene is TRBV5-1, the J gene TRBJ2-7, with D maybe TRBD1 (5 bases). Trimming left V 5 bases short and J 3 bases short, with 9 bases between. From germline, CDR1 is SGHRS and CDR2 YFSETQ. This CDR3 contains 12 residues. CDR3 amino acids: CASRTDSYEQYF. Written as DNA, the CDR3 is TGCGCCAGCAGGACCGACAGCTACGAGCAGTACTTC.

V and J are TRBV9 and TRBJ2-5, with 12 bases identical to TRBD2. Unmatched junction bases numbered 13, after V lost 3 bases and J lost 7 bases. Germline-derived CDR1 and CDR2 are SGDLS and YYNGEE. CDR3 length: 17 amino acids. The CDR3 DNA reads as TGTGCCAGCAGCGCCGTCACTCTAGCGGGAGGGCCCGGGACCCAGTACTTC. Encoded protein: CASSAVTLAGGPGTQYF.

J is TRBJ2-3 and V is TRBV11-2; 11 nucleotides match TRBD1. CDR1 is SGHAT, CDR2 FQNNGV, per germline. The CDR3 extends over 16 amino acids. V dropped 5 bases and J dropped 5; count of bases not matched to a gene: 9. This chain's CDR3 is CASSLWDRGAGDTQYF. The CDR3 DNA is TGTGCCAGCAGCCTATGGGACAGGGGGGCCGGAGATACGCAGTATTTT. Complete variable domain (other parts from reference TRBV11-2 and TRBJ2-3): EAGVAQSPRYKIIEKRQSVAFWCNPISGHATLYWYQQILGQGPKLLIQFQNNGVVDDSQLPKDRFSAERLKGVDSTLKIQPAKLEDSAVYLCASSLWDRGAGDTQYFGPGTRLTVL.

The chain employs TRBV4-1 and TRBJ2-2, with D perhaps matching TRBD1 (6 bases). V shed 0 bases and J shed 9 bases, with 17 bases lying between them. The V gene's germline CDR1 is MGHRA and CDR2 YSYEKL. The CDR3 covers 16 residues. The CDR3 loop is CASSQEILTGGRELFF. In nucleotides, the CDR3 is TGCGCCAGCAGCCAAGAAATCCTGACAGGAGGTAGGGAGCTGTTTTTT.

The rearrangement uses TRBV18 and TRBJ1-3; TRBD1 agrees at 8 bases. J lost 0 bases, V lost 2 bases, and 3 bases had no gene match. CDR3 length equals 16 residues. From germline, CDR1 is KGHSH and CDR2 LQKENI. The CDR3 protein is CASSPAGQGSGNTIYF. Here the CDR3 DNA reads TGTGCCAGCTCACCAGCTGGACAGGGCTCTGGAAACACCATATATTTT. Complete variable domain (other parts from reference TRBV18 and TRBJ1-3): NAGVMQNPRHLVRRRGQEARLRCSPMKGHSHVYWYRQLPEEGLKFMVYLQKENIIDESGMPKERFSAEFPKEGPSILRIQQVVRGDSAAYFCASSPAGQGSGNTIYFGEGSWLTVV.

The chain carries TRBV7-3 and TRBJ2-3, with 12 bases identical to TRBD2. CDR1 and CDR2 (germline): SGHTA, FQGTGA. CDR3 length equals 18 residues. Trimming cost V 4 bases and J 5 bases; bases outside gene matches: 13. This chain's CDR3 is CASSSNPRTSGMKDTQYF. CDR3 nucleotides: TGTGCCAGCAGCTCTAACCCGAGGACTAGCGGGATGAAAGATACGCAGTATTTT.

The rearrangement links TRBV10-3 to TRBJ2-2; 10 bases match TRBD1. The CDR3 covers 14 residues. After removal of 6 bases from V and 4 bases from J, the junction contained 2 bases not matched to a gene. From germline, CDR1 is ENHRY and CDR2 SYGVKD. The CDR3 DNA sequence: TGTGCCATCAGAGGACAGGGGGGCACCGGGGAGCTGTTTTTT. It translates to CAIRGQGGTGELFF.

The rearrangement joins TRBV5-1 to TRBJ2-5; 11 bases map to TRBD2. TRBJ2-7 explains the end of the DNA better; the J call may be wrong. The length of the CDR3 is 17 residues. Germline loops: CDR1 SGHRS, CDR2 YFSETQ. CDR3 sequence (DNA): TGCGCCAGCAGCTTGGGTTTCTTAGCGGGAGGGCCGAACGAGCAGTACTTC. Its protein is CASSLGFLAGGPNEQYF.

The chain joins TRBV9 to TRBJ2-5; weak D call: TRBD2 (7 bases). CDR3 length: 17 residues. Trimming left V 0 bases short and J 5 bases short, with 20 bases between. Germline V gene data show CDR1 as SGDLS and CDR2 as YYNGEE. In DNA form, the CDR3 reads TGTGCCAGCAGCGTAGGGTCTCTGGGGGGGCTAAGGGAGACCCAGTACTTC. This encodes CASSVGSLGGLRETQYF.

This chain links TRBV28 with TRBJ1-4; 7 bases are a match to TRBD1. Germline CDR1 reads MDHEN; CDR2 reads SYDVKM. The CDR3 is 12 amino acids. Trimming removed 6 bases from V and 5 bases from J; junction bases left unmatched: 0. CDR3 region: CASRQGNEKLFF. CDR3 nucleotides: TGTGCCAGCAGACAGGGGAATGAAAAACTGTTTTTT.

The CDR3 nucleotides read TGTGCCAGCAGTCCCCGGACAGGGAGTTCAGCTAACTATGGCTACACCTTC. Encoded protein: CASSPRTGSSANYGYTF. This sequence joins TRBV28 and TRBJ1-2; 8 bases line up with TRBD1. The CDR3 is 17 amino acids. V was clipped by 5 bases and J by 0 bases; unmatched bases: 11. The V gene's germline CDR1 is MDHEN and CDR2 SYDVKM.

The V call is TRBV11-2, the J call TRBJ2-2; 12 bases fit TRBD1. There are 17 residues in the CDR3. V shed 5 bases, J shed 4 bases, and the junction held 8 bases outside the gene matches. Germline CDR1 and CDR2: SGHAT and FQNNGV. The CDR3 is CASSPGQGAGGTGELFF. The CDR3, as DNA: TGTGCCAGCAGCCCGGGACAGGGGGCGGGGGGCACCGGGGAGCTGTTTTTT.

The CDR3 bases are TGTGCCAGCAGCGTAGGGATAGCGGGATTAGCAGATACGCAGTATTTT. Residues: CASSVGIAGLADTQYF. The chain uses TRBV9 and TRBJ2-3, with TRBD2 identical over 8 bases. Trimming removed 0 bases from V and 4 bases from J; junction bases left unmatched: 7. Germline V gives CDR1 SGDLS, CDR2 YYNGEE. This CDR3 spans 16 amino acids. Based on the CDR3 plus reference TRBV9 and TRBJ2-3, the full variable domain is DSGVTQTPKHLITATGQRVTLRCSPRSGDLSVYWYQQSLDQGLQFLIQYYNGEERAKGNILERFSAQQFPDLHSELNLSSLELGDSALYFCASSVGIAGLADTQYFGPGTRLTVL.

This chain links TRBV5-1 with TRBJ1-6, with D maybe TRBD1 (6 bases). CDR3 length equals 15 residues. Germline values: CDR1 SGHRS, CDR2 YFSETQ. Trimming cost V 0 bases and J 9 bases, with 13 bases left between them. DNA of the CDR3: TGCGCCAGCAGCTTGGCCACAGGGTTGGGTTCACCCCTCCACTTT. It codes for CASSLATGLGSPLHF.

The V call is TRBV4-3, the J call TRBJ2-1; 7 bases are a match to TRBD2. The junction had 9 bases not matched to a gene; V was cut back by 6 bases and J by 4 bases. Germline lookup yields CDR1 LGHNA and CDR2 YSLEER. This CDR3 is 15 amino acids long. CDR3 residues: CASRRLGGSYNEQFF. The CDR3 nucleotides read TGCGCCAGCAGACGTCTGGGCGGGAGTTACAATGAGCAGTTCTTC.